The entry below gives a single T cell receptor beta chain sequence along with its context. The sample is drawn from a study of blood T cell repertoires in COVID-19. Study-level background: Acute and convalescent COVID-19 specimens originated in the United States, Italy and Spain.

Per the study methods: Estimation of nucleated cell counts relied on the amplification of reference gene primers. Produced via immunoSEQ multiplex PCR; TCRdb's table is partial and in-frame only. That table gives V, J and clone size, and the DNA gave D and trimming. This table holds tens of thousands of clones, 73% found once. This CDR3 region has 15 residues. Germline V gives CDR1 MGHDK, CDR2 SYGVNS. The germline V and J ends were trimmed by 4 bases and 7 bases, with 14 bases remaining between them. Sequencing was carried out using peripheral blood. The receptor's source is a woman in her 50s with active or convalescent COVID-19. The chain has TRBV25-1 and TRBJ1-6, with TRBD1 as a possible D gene (6 bases). DNA for the CDR3: TGTGCCAGCAGTGGTCGGGGGGCAACCAATTCACCCCTCCACTTT. This translates into CASSGRGATNSPLHF.